This T cell receptor beta chain was captured by sequencing in a study of blood T cell repertoires in COVID-19. Study information: Samples representing acute and convalescent COVID-19 were sourced from the United States, Italy and Spain. PBMCs, B-cell-depleted T cells, or T cells provided the cDNA or gDNA that made up the material.

The CDR3 length equals 20 residues, ends included. As concerns this clone: Because the CDR3's place on the DNA is in doubt, the DNA is left out and the CDR3 is given as listed by TCRdb.

Using immunoSEQ multiplex PCR, the repertoire was profiled, and TCRdb retains in-frame clones only, with some absent. The data contain 200,000 to 250,000 clones, around 88% of them singletons. The sequenced material came from peripheral blood. The chain uses TRBV12-2 and TRBJ2-6; no check of the table's D call, TRBD1, against the DNA was made. TRBV12-2 is annotated as a pseudogene. The source is a man aged 80 or over with acute or convalescent COVID-19. The CDR3 sequence: CASRVGQGALRIPGANVLTF.